This TCR beta chain comes out of a study of cytomegalovirus exposure and HLA in healthy donors. Study findings and constraints: An analysis that was carried out later associated some 17,000 TCR beta sequences with HLA alleles at 0.05 false discovery rate. A later analysis linked a missense DCLRE1C variant to TCR beta V- and J-gene trimming. Sequencing depth roughly uniform across donors was assumed in presence/absence analyses.

With regard to this clone: The antigen remains unidentified.

There are 15 residues in the CDR3. V lost 2 bases to trimming and J lost 0 bases; unmatched junction nucleotides: 1. CDR1 is MNHEY and CDR2 is SVGAGI in the germline V gene. The PCR made use of 60 Vbeta and 13 Jbeta primers. This table comes from immunoSEQ multiplex PCR, and its TCRdb copy is limited to in-frame clones, with some not included. The table includes 80,000 to 100,000 clones, about 85% detected once. Sample: PBMCs. The chain links TRBV6-5 to TRBJ2-3; 8 bases are shared with TRBD1. The receptor was isolated from a female donor in good health and CMV-seropositive. The CDR3 DNA follows: TGTGCCAGCAGTTACCAGGGGGCCAGCACAGATACGCAGTATTTT. It specifies CASSYQGASTDTQYF.